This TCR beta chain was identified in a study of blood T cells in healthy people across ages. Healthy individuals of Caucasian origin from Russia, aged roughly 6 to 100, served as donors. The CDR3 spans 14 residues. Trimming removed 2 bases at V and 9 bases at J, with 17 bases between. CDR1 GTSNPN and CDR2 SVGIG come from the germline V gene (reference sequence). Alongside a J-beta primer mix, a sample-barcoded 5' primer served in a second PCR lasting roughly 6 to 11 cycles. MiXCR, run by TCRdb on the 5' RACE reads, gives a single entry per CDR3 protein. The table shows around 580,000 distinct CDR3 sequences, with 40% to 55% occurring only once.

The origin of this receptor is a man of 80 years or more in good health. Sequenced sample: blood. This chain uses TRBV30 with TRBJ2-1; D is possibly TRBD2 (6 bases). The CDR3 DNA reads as TGTGCCTGGAGTATGGGTCTGACTAGGGGTGAGCAGTTCTTC. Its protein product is CAWSMGLTRGEQFF.